This T cell receptor (beta chain) came from a study of cytomegalovirus exposure and HLA in healthy donors. For the study at large: The same platform as the approximately 660 first-cohort repertoires was used for the 100 to 150 validation repertoires, a later analysis reported. Findings of the study overall: Most TCR sequences were rare, but some public TCRs occurred in many donors. Specificity for CMV antigens was confirmed in vitro for a few of the CMV-associated chains. First-cohort TCR clusters tended to co-occur in the 90 to 150 validation repertoires, a later analysis found.

This clone was recorded only once. Its antigen is still unknown. Libraries were prepared by immunoSEQ multiplex PCR; TCRdb keeps only in-frame clonotypes and omits some of them. The table lists 350,000 or so clones, roughly 89% of them singletons. Losses at the gene ends were 4 bases for V and 3 bases for J; bases not matched to a gene: 6. CDR3 length: 16 residues. Germline-derived CDR1 and CDR2 are ENHRY and SYGVKD. This TCR derives from a woman between 18 and 29 years old in good health and CMV-seronegative. The J gene is TRBJ2-5, the V gene TRBV10-3, with 12 nucleotides matching TRBD2. The specimen sequenced was PBMCs. The CDR3 region is CAISAWLAGGKETQYF. Here the CDR3 DNA reads TGTGCCATCAGTGCATGGCTAGCGGGAGGGAAAGAGACCCAGTACTTC.